The 22 T cell receptor beta chains listed next were all sequenced from one sample in a study of beta chain features in type 1 diabetes. The investigators reverse transcribed all of the isolated RNA, so they sequenced expressed TCRB transcripts. The protocol was immunoSEQ multiplex PCR, while the TCRdb copy is restricted to in-frame clones and leaves out a portion. The sample consists of around 400,000 clones, more than 12% of them appearing once. The sequenced sample consisted of naive CD4+ T cells from blood. The receptors here all came from a woman in her late teens or twenties in good health.

The chain combines TRBV30 with TRBJ1-1; D is uncertain. Looked up from germline, CDR1 is GTSNPN and CDR2 is SVGIG (reference sequence). The germline V and J ends were trimmed by 0 bases and 3 bases, with 8 bases remaining between them. The CDR3 has 13 residues. CDR3 sequence reads: CAWSVHSHTEAFF. The CDR3 nucleotides are TGTGCCTGGAGTGTCCACAGTCACACTGAAGCTTTCTTT.

V is TRBV28 and J is TRBJ2-3; 9 positions match TRBD1. Germline trimming cut 1 base from V and 5 bases from J; bases unmatched to any gene: 4. Germline V CDR1 and CDR2: MDHEN, SYDVKM. CDR3 length: 15 residues. CDR3 in amino acids: CASSLSDRGIDTQYF. The CDR3 nucleotides read TGTGCCAGCAGTTTATCCGACAGGGGGATAGATACGCAGTATTTT.

J is TRBJ1-2 and V is TRBV6-5, with D unresolved. This CDR3 has 14 amino acids. With 0 bases removed from V and 8 bases from J, the gap between germline ends came to 13 bases. Looked up from germline, CDR1 is MNHEY and CDR2 is SVGAGI. In nucleotides, the CDR3 is TGTGCCAGCAGTTACTCCGGGGTTGGTTCCGGCTACACCTTC. Encoded protein: CASSYSGVGSGYTF.

J is TRBJ2-5 and V is TRBV29-1; TRBD2 aligns across 11 bases. The J segment lost 7 bases and the V segment lost 5 bases, leaving 0 bases of the junction unmatched. Germline V gene data show CDR1 as SQVTM and CDR2 as ANQGSEA. This CDR3 is 11 amino acids long. CDR3 coding DNA: TGCAGCGTTCTAGCGGGGGGGACCCAGTACTTC. The encoded protein is CSVLAGGTQYF.

This clone has just a few counts. The CDR3 sequence: CASSRALQETQYF. CDR3 in DNA: TGTGCCAGCTCACGGGCCCTTCAAGAGACCCAGTACTTC. V usage is TRBV18 and J usage is TRBJ2-5, with D unresolved. Per the germline V gene, CDR1 is KGHSH and CDR2 is LQKENI. This CDR3 region has 13 residues. Deletions cut 4 bases from V and 2 bases from J, with 8 bases between. Full variable domain (missing parts from reference TRBV18 and TRBJ2-5): NAGVMQNPRHLVRRRGQEARLRCSPMKGHSHVYWYRQLPEEGLKFMVYLQKENIIDESGMPKERFSAEFPKEGPSILRIQQVVRGDSAAYFCASSRALQETQYFGPGTRLLVL.

The gene calls are TRBV2 and TRBJ2-7, with 10 nucleotides matching TRBD2. Trimming cost V 4 bases and J 3 bases; bases outside gene matches: 3. Germline CDR1 is SNHLY and CDR2 is FYNNEI. This CDR3 spans 14 amino acids. The CDR3 coding sequence is TGTGCCAGCAGTGTGGCTAGCGGGAGCTACGAGCAGTACTTC. It codes for CASSVASGSYEQYF.

The J gene is TRBJ2-7, the V gene TRBV13; D gene ambiguous. Trimming took off 10 bases at V and 6 bases at J, with 22 bases between the two ends. CDR1 is PRHDT, CDR2 FYEKMQ, per germline (reference sequence). The CDR3 has 14 amino acids. CDR3 protein: CATRSSEGSFEQYF. The DNA of the CDR3 is TGTGCCACCAGGTCCTCGGAAGGTAGCTTCGAGCAGTACTTC.

J is TRBJ2-3 and V is TRBV27, with D possibly TRBD1 on 6 matching bases. Germline V gene sequence: CDR1 MNHEY, CDR2 SMNVEV (reference sequence). V lost 5 bases and J 0 bases, leaving 12 bases between the germline ends. The CDR3 totals 15 residues. Here the CDR3 reads CASSRDRPSTDTQYF. DNA for the CDR3: TGTGCCAGCAGTCGTGACAGGCCCAGCACAGATACGCAGTATTTT.

The chain employs TRBV18 and TRBJ2-4, with 7 positions matching TRBD1. Trimming at V came to 5 bases and at J to 5 bases, leaving 3 bases not matched to a gene. Germline values: CDR1 KGHSH, CDR2 LQKENI. The length of the CDR3 is 13 residues. This chain's CDR3 is CASSRGTENIQYF. Written as DNA, the CDR3 is TGTGCCAGCTCAAGAGGGACAGAAAACATTCAGTACTTC.

In this sample, this clone turned up a few times. In DNA form, the CDR3 reads TGTGCCTGGAGTGTCGGGGGGCTCGTAAATGAGCAGTTCTTC. Translating it yields CAWSVGGLVNEQFF. This chain connects TRBV30 to TRBJ2-1; TRBD2 might be the D (7 bases). Germline V gene data show CDR1 as GTSNPN and CDR2 as SVGIG (reference sequence). This CDR3 region has 14 residues. The germline V and J ends were trimmed by 0 bases and 7 bases, with 13 bases remaining between them. Variable domain in full (rest from reference TRBV30 and TRBJ2-1): SQTIHQWPATLVQPVGSPLSLECTVEGTSNPNLYWYRQAAGRGLQLLFYSVGIGQISSEVPQNLSASRPQDRQFILSSKKLLLSDSGFYLCAWSVGGLVNEQFFGPGTRLTVL.

J is TRBJ2-7 and V is TRBV4-1; 9 bases agree with TRBD2. Germline-derived CDR1 and CDR2 are MGHRA and YSYEKL. The CDR3 has 15 amino acids. V gave up 1 base and J gave up 5 bases; unmatched junction bases: 6. The CDR3 DNA is TGCGCCAGCAGCCAAGCGGGACTAGCTCTGCACGAGCAGTACTTC. It yields the protein CASSQAGLALHEQYF.

This clone has only a few counts. This rearrangement joins TRBV4-3 to TRBJ2-7; 8 positions match TRBD2. Germline V gene sequence: CDR1 LGHNA, CDR2 YSLEER. V lost 1 base to trimming and J lost 4 bases; unmatched junction nucleotides: 9. The CDR3 consists of 16 residues. CDR3 nucleotide sequence: TGCGCCAGCAGCCAAGGGAGGATAGCGGGAAGGTACGAGCAGTACTTC. Protein sequence: CASSQGRIAGRYEQYF.

This clone was recorded only once. The V and J genes are TRBV18 and TRBJ2-2; 7 bases align to TRBD1. The germline V gene has CDR1 KGHSH and CDR2 LQKENI. The CDR3 covers 15 residues. The trim removed 3 bases at V and 3 bases at J, leaving 4 bases unmatched. This CDR3 reads CASSPPTGHTGELFF. As DNA, the CDR3 is TGTGCCAGCTCACCGCCGACAGGGCACACCGGGGAGCTGTTTTTT.

The rearrangement joins TRBV7-8 to TRBJ2-3; the D gene is possibly TRBD2 (5 bases). The CDR3 length is 16 residues. Trimming took 2 bases from V and 2 from J, leaving 14 bases between them. Per germline, CDR1 SGHVS and CDR2 FQNEAQ. The CDR3 DNA sequence: TGTGCCAGCAGCTTAAGGAGCGGCCCTGCCACAGATACGCAGTATTTT. Its protein product is CASSLRSGPATDTQYF.

This clone showed up just a few times. V gene TRBV11-2 combines with J gene TRBJ1-1; D might be TRBD1 (6 bases). This CDR3 contains 17 residues. V lost 5 bases and J 5 bases, leaving 24 bases between the germline ends. Germline V gives CDR1 SGHAT, CDR2 FQNNGV. For the CDR3, the DNA is TGTGCCAGCAGCCCCCGGGAGGGATGGGGGGCGGGTACTGAAGCTTTCTTT. It encodes CASSPREGWGAGTEAFF.

The gene calls are TRBV5-1 and TRBJ2-1; D may be TRBD2 (5 bases). The germline gives CDR1 SGHRS, CDR2 YFSETQ. The CDR3 consists of 14 residues. Between the trimmed V and J ends, which lost 4 bases and 10 bases, there was a span of 18 bases. As DNA, the CDR3 is TGCGCCAGCAGCCCGGGGTCAGCCCCGATGGAGCAGTTCTTC. It encodes CASSPGSAPMEQFF.

V gene TRBV6-5 combines with J gene TRBJ1-5; the D gene is possibly TRBD1 (6 bases). Germline lookup yields CDR1 MNHEY and CDR2 SVGAGI. The length of the CDR3 is 15 residues. Trimming shortened V by 4 bases and J by 1 base, and 11 bases separated the two germline ends. The CDR3 sequence: CASSSLDRSNQPQHF. Written as DNA, the CDR3 is TGTGCCAGCAGTTCCTTAGACAGGAGCAATCAGCCCCAGCATTTT.

A word on this clone: Other DNA sequences within the sample encode an identical CDR3. The CDR3 is CSVGGRMNTEAFF. The CDR3 DNA reads TGCAGCGTTGGGGGCAGAATGAACACTGAAGCTTTCTTT. This chain uses TRBV29-1 with TRBJ1-1; the D gene is possibly TRBD1 (5 bases). The CDR3 is 13 residues long. With 4 bases removed from V and 0 bases from J, the gap between germline ends came to 9 bases. Germline V CDR1 and CDR2: SQVTM, ANQGSEA.

This clone has more than one count but fewer than ten. The chain uses TRBV28 and TRBJ1-1, with D uncertain. V lost 6 bases to trimming and J lost 5 bases, with 13 bases between them. Germline values: CDR1 MDHEN, CDR2 SYDVKM. CDR3 length equals 13 residues. The CDR3, as DNA: TGTGCCAGCAGCCGCTCGGGTTATACTGAAGCTTTCTTT. It encodes CASSRSGYTEAFF.

This chain links TRBV6-6 with TRBJ2-7, with 8 bases identical to TRBD2. The CDR3 extends over 16 amino acids. Trimming cost V 5 bases and J 2 bases; bases outside gene matches: 11. The germline CDR1 and CDR2 sequences are MNHNY and SVGAGI (reference sequence). This chain's CDR3 is CASSTPGGRSPYEQYF. The DNA of the CDR3 is TGTGCCAGCAGTACCCCAGGCGGGAGGTCCCCCTACGAGCAGTACTTC.

This clone was seen only a few times. The V call is TRBV19, the J call TRBJ2-7; 8 positions agree with TRBD1. The CDR3 runs to 16 residues. J lost 1 base, V lost 5 bases, and 10 bases had no gene match. Germline CDR1 LNHDA, CDR2 SQIVND (reference sequence). As DNA, the CDR3 is TGTGCCAGTAGTTCGAGGTCCGGGACAGGATCCTACGAGCAGTACTTC. It codes for CASSSRSGTGSYEQYF.

The rearrangement uses TRBV4-1 and TRBJ2-2; 7 nucleotides line up with TRBD2. There are 15 residues in the CDR3. Germline-derived CDR1 and CDR2 are MGHRA and YSYEKL. Germline trimming cut 4 bases from V and 6 bases from J; bases unmatched to any gene: 8. The CDR3 DNA sequence: TGCGCCAGCAGCCGTAGTGGTGGGAGGGCCGGGGAGCTGTTTTTT. Its protein is CASSRSGGRAGELFF.